Listed below are T cell receptor beta chains from one sample, sequenced in a study of Ad26.COV2.S vaccination and SARS-CoV-2 variants. Generated by immunoSEQ multiplex PCR, the TCRdb table keeps only in-frame clones and is missing some. The table has about 350,000 clones, around 86% seen once. This sample comprised peripheral blood, obtained in a trial of Ad26.COV2.S vaccine versus placebo. Receptor source: a person between 18 and 60 years old who received the Ad26.COV2.S COVID-19 vaccine or a placebo. Both conserved end residues are part of each CDR3. D genes are given only for firm matches. Clone size appears in some rows only: once, few, many, or a class for an expanded clone.

J: TRBJ1-2; length: 17; V: TRBV5-5; D: TRBD1; size: .; DNA: TGTGCCAGCAGCCTTGCCCCACAGGGGCCTACTAACTATGGCTACACCTTC; CDR3: CASSLAPQGPTNYGYTF
J: TRBJ1-4; length: 16; V: TRBV30; D: .; size: .; DNA: TGTGCCTGGGGAGGGAGGACATCCGAACGGGGTGAAAAACTGTTTTTT; CDR3: CAWGGRTSERGEKLFF
J: TRBJ2-7; length: 14; V: TRBV28; D: TRBD1; size: .; DNA: TGTGCCAGCAGTCCGACAGGGGGGACCTACGAGCAGTACTTC; CDR3: CASSPTGGTYEQYF
J: TRBJ1-1; length: 14; V: TRBV4-1; D: .; size: .; DNA: TGCGCCAGCAGCCTCGTGGAGGGGAACACTGAAGCTTTCTTT; CDR3: CASSLVEGNTEAFF
J: TRBJ1-2; length: 12; V: TRBV18; D: .; size: few; DNA: TGTGCCAGCTCACCATCAGGGGCCGGCTACACCTTC; CDR3: CASSPSGAGYTF
J: TRBJ2-5; length: 13; V: TRBV7-2; D: TRBD2; size: .; DNA: TGTGCCAGCAGTACTAGCGGAGGGGAGACCCAGTACTTC; CDR3: CASSTSGGETQYF
J: TRBJ1-4; length: 16; V: TRBV9; D: .; size: .; DNA: TGTGCCAGCAGCTCCCCCCGTTCAGGGGCTGGTGAAAAACTGTTTTTT; CDR3: CASSSPRSGAGEKLFF
J: TRBJ2-6; length: 18; V: TRBV7-6; D: .; size: .; DNA: TGTGCCAGCAGCTTAGTACCCCAGGGAAGGCCTGGGGCCAACGTCCTGACTTTC; CDR3: CASSLVPQGRPGANVLTF
J: TRBJ2-3; length: 16; V: TRBV25-1; D: TRBD1; size: .; DNA: TGTGCCAGCAGTGAATGGGGGACAGGGTACACAGATACGCAGTATTTT; CDR3: CASSEWGTGYTDTQYF
J: TRBJ2-6; length: 18; V: TRBV9; D: .; size: .; DNA: TGTGCCAGCAGCGTAGGAGGGCACCCTGGGGAAGGGGCCAACGTCCTGACTTTC; CDR3: CASSVGGHPGEGANVLTF
J: TRBJ1-4; length: 11; V: TRBV12-3/TRBV12-4; D: .; size: .; DNA: TGTGCCAGCAGTCTAAATGAAAAACTGTTTTTT; CDR3: CASSLNEKLFF
J: TRBJ2-2; length: 14; V: TRBV6-5; D: .; size: .; DNA: TGTGCCAGCAGTAGCGGACTTATCACCGGGGAGCTGTTTTTT; CDR3: CASSSGLITGELFF
J: TRBJ1-2; length: 14; V: TRBV16; D: .; size: .; DNA: TGTGCCAGCAGCCAATCGTTAAGGGGTGAGGGCTACACCTTC; CDR3: CASSQSLRGEGYTF
J: TRBJ1-1; length: 12; V: TRBV12-3/TRBV12-4; D: .; size: .; DNA: TGTGCCAGCAGAGCAGGACCGGCTGGAGCTTTCTTT; CDR3: CASRAGPAGAFF